The subject of this entry is one T cell receptor (beta chain). Its specific antigen is unknown. Per-nucleotide qualities are absent, and no much larger clonotype sits a single base away. The immunoSEQ Assay was used to sequence TCRbeta CDR3 regions. After extraction, genomic DNA underwent amplification by bias-controlled multiplex PCR, followed by high-throughput sequencing. In the authors' own workflow: To quantify the absolute abundance of every unique TCRbeta CDR3 region, sequences were collapsed and filtered. Usable DNA was measured by amplifying reference genes present in all nucleated cells, and TCRbeta template counts were normalized to that usable DNA to estimate T cell fraction. Repertoire TCRs were annotated as SARS-CoV-2-specific when V gene, CDR3 amino acid sequence and J gene were exactly matched to a known reactive TCR set. MIRA supplied the reference SARS-CoV-2 TCR set, which was filtered for enrichment in COVID-19-positive ImmuneCODE repertoires so that public or cross-reactive TCRs were removed. Drawing on the MIRA antigens, annotated TCRs were analysed further at the level of specific ORF or position within ORF. Breadth was defined as annotated unique rearrangements over total unique productive rearrangements; depth was the summed frequency of those rearrangements. TCR breadth was compared between groups using two-sided Wilcoxon rank-sum tests. This immuneACCESS table, as held by TCRdb, lists in-frame sequences with V and J called but not all clones. Of the missing ones, under half trace to an unresolved V gene in checked studies; the others have no known cause. The DNA gave D and trimming, while V, J and clone size come from that table. The sample records around 370,000 clones, 92% of which are singletons. The ten largest account for around 4.2% of the sample.

CDR1 and CDR2, looked up from the germline V gene, are SGHRS and YFSETQ. A distance of 9 bases separates the germline ends of V and J, which lose 0 bases and 2 bases respectively. From the cysteine through the phenylalanine, the CDR3 covers 14 amino acids. Of the read, only the CDR3 DNA is kept; its 42 bases are in frame from base 1. This sample was included in a study of Ad26.COV2.S vaccination and SARS-CoV-2 variants (dated by TCRdb to the early 2020s). The study in broad terms: The specificity and breadth of SARS-CoV-2-reactive T cell receptors after Ad26.COV2.S vaccination were assessed by TCRbeta repertoire sequencing. A total of 32 samples were included in the TCR-sequenced set, comprising roughly 20 Ad26.COV2.S vaccine recipients, 5 placebo recipients and 8 SARS-CoV-2 convalescent individuals. Paper-wide results and their limitations: Spike-specific TCR breadth was higher in Ad26.COV2.S recipients than in placebo recipients (P = 0.0014). Substantial breadth of spike-specific CD8+ and CD4+ T cell responses was reported after vaccination. The authors noted that total T cell responses may have been underestimated by the TCR breadth and depth analyses. Comparable non-spike TCR breadth was observed between vaccine and placebo recipients, consistent with only spike being contained in the vaccine.

The time point label corresponds to: individuals recovered from natural SARS-CoV-2 infection. The receptor chain draws on TRBV5-1 and TRBJ2-7; the D gene is unclear. The TCR was taken from a human donor who had recovered from COVID-19. This material consisted of peripheral blood, taken after recovery from COVID-19. The bases are TGCGCCAGCAGCTTGGCCCTCGGTACCTACGAGCAGTACTTC. Its product reads: CASSLALGTYEQYF.